The 3 T cell receptor beta chains listed next were all sequenced from one sample in a study of blood T cells in healthy people across ages. A second PCR, run for roughly 6 to 11 cycles, used a sample-barcoded 5' primer plus a J-beta primer mix. MiXCR, run by TCRdb on the 5' RACE reads, gives a single entry per CDR3 protein. The table includes 650,000 to 800,000 distinct CDR3 sequences, around 45% detected once. Sample: blood. All receptors come from a man between 60 and 75 years old in good health.

This clonotype was counted many times. The V call is TRBV27, the J call TRBJ2-3; TRBD2 agrees at 7 bases. V was clipped by 3 bases and J by 6 bases; unmatched bases: 6. Germline V gene sequence: CDR1 MNHEY, CDR2 SMNVEV (reference sequence). The CDR3 sequence is 14 residues long. This chain's CDR3 is CASSLGGGMDTQYF. The CDR3 region has the DNA TGTGCCAGCAGTTTGGGCGGGGGAATGGATACGCAGTATTTT.

There are a few counts of this clonotype. The J gene is TRBJ2-1, the V gene TRBV14, with D possibly TRBD2 on 5 matching bases. This CDR3 has 19 residues. Between the trimmed V and J ends, which lost 3 bases and 5 bases, there was a span of 26 bases. Per the germline V gene, CDR1 is SGHDN and CDR2 is FVKESK. The CDR3 sequence: CASSQPKIGITTFHNEQFF. Here the CDR3 DNA reads TGTGCCAGCAGCCAGCCAAAGATCGGGATCACGACCTTCCACAATGAGCAGTTCTTC.

A note on this clonotype: Sequence at one end of the junction differs from germline and may be a read error. The chain has TRBV7-2 and TRBJ2-5; weak D call: TRBD2 (5 bases). CDR1 is SGHTA and CDR2 is FQGNSA in the germline V gene. The CDR3 runs to 19 residues. CDR3 region: CASSLAAGVWRSGQETQYF. CDR3 DNA: TGTGCCAGCAGCTTAGCTGCTGGGGTGTGGAGGTCCGGGCAAGAGACCCAGTACTTT.